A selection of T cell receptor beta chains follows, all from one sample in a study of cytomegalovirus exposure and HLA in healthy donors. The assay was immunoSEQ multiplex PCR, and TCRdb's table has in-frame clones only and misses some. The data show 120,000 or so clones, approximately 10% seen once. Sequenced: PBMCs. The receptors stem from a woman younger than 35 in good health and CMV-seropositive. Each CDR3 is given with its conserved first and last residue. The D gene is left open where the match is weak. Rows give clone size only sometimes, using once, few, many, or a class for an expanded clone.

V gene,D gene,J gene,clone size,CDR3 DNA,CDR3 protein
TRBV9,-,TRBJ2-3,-,TGTGCCAGCAGCCGGAGCACAGATACGCAGTATTTT,CASSRSTDTQYF
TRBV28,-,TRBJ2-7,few,TGTGCCAGCAGTTTATTTCTCGGCGGGACCCCGAGCTCCTACGAGCAGTACTTC,CASSLFLGGTPSSYEQYF
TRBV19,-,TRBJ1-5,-,TGTGCCAGTAGTACCCAGAGCGGGGGCTTAGGCAATCAGCCCCAGCATTTT,CASSTQSGGLGNQPQHF
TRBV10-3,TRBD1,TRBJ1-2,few,TGTGCCATCAGTGACACAGGGGACTTGTCTGGCTACACCTTC,CAISDTGDLSGYTF
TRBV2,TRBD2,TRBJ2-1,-,TGTGCCAGCAGGGCTAGCGGCAATGAGCAGTTCTTC,CASRASGNEQFF
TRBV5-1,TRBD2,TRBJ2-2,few,TGCGCCAGCAGCGGACTAGCGGGAACCGGGGAGCTGTTTTTT,CASSGLAGTGELFF
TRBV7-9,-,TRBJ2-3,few,TGTGCCAGCAGCCGAACAGGCCTACTTGGGGATACGCAGTATTTT,CASSRTGLLGDTQYF
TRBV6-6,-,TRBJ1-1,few,TGTGCCAGCAGTCCCACAAACACTGAAGCTTTCTTT,CASSPTNTEAFF
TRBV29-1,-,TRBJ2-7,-,TGCAGCGTTGAAGGCAGGGGCGGCTACGAGCAGTACTTC,CSVEGRGGYEQYF
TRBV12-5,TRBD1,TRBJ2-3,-,TGTGCTAGTGGTTTGCCCCCAGGGGACAGGGTGACAGATACGCAGTATTTT,CASGLPPGDRVTDTQYF
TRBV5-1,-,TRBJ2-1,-,TGCGCCAGCAGCTTGGGGCGGGAAGGTCTGGATGAGCAGTTCTTC,CASSLGREGLDEQFF
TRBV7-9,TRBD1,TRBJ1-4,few,TGTGCCAGCAGCACCGACAGGGGACCGGGGGAAAAGCTGTTTTTT,CASSTDRGPGEKLFF
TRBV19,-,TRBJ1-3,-,TGTGCCAGTACCAAGACAGCGAGCTCTGGAAACACCATATATTTT,CASTKTASSGNTIYF
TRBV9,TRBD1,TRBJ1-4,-,TGTGCCAGCAGCGTAGCGGGGACAGCCGGTGAAAAACTGTTTTTT,CASSVAGTAGEKLFF
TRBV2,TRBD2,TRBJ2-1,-,TGTGCCAGCAGCTTGGGACTAGCGTTTTACAATGAGCAGTTCTTC,CASSLGLAFYNEQFF
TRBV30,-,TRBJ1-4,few,TGTGCCTGGAGTGCGGGGGGCGAAAAACTGTTTTTT,CAWSAGGEKLFF
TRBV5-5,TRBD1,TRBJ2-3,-,TGTGCCAGCAGCGCAGAAGGTCAAGTAGGGGGCCGGTGGGATACGCAGTATTTT,CASSAEGQVGGRWDTQYF
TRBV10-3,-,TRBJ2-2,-,TGTGCCATCAGGGACATTAACACCGGGGAGCTGTTTTTT,CAIRDINTGELFF
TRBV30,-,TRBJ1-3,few,TGTGCCTGGAGTAAACTAAGAAGTGGCTTGTTAGACGCCATATATTTT,CAWSKLRSGLLDAIYF
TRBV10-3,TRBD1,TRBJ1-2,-,TGTGCCATCAGTGAGTCGAGGACAGGTGGGGGCTACACCTTC,CAISESRTGGGYTF
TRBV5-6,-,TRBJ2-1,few,TGTGCCAGCAGCTTGGCCGTGTCTTATGAGCAGTTCTTC,CASSLAVSYEQFF
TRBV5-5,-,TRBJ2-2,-,TGTGCCAGCAGCTTCAGACTCCTCAACACCGGGGAGCTGTTTTTT,CASSFRLLNTGELFF
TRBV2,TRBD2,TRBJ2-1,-,TGTGCCAGCAGTGTTAGCGGGACGACAAATGAGCAGTTCTTC,CASSVSGTTNEQFF
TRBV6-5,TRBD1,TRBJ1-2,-,TGTGCCAGCAGTTACTCGATTCAGGGGGTAGAACATGGCTACACCTTC,CASSYSIQGVEHGYTF
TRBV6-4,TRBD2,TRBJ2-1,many,TGTGCCAGCAGTGACTCAGGGACTAGCGGTTACAATGAGCAGTTCTTC,CASSDSGTSGYNEQFF
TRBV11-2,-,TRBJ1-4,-,TGTGCCAGCAGAAGTCAGACAGGTTCTAATGAAAAACTGTTTTTT,CASRSQTGSNEKLFF
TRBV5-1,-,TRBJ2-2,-,TGCGCCAGCAGCCCGGACAGTACTGCCGGGGAGCTGTTTTTT,CASSPDSTAGELFF
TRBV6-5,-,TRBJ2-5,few,TGTGCCAGCAGTTACTCACACAGGATAGGGCAAGAGACCCAGTACTTC,CASSYSHRIGQETQYF
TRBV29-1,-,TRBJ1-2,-,TGCAGCGTGACCTACGGGATCTACTATGGCTACACCTTC,CSVTYGIYYGYTF
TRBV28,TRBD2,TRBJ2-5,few,TGTGCCAGCAGTTTAATAGCGGGAGCTGGGGAGACCCAGTACTTC,CASSLIAGAGETQYF
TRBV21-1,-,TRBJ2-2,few,TGTGCCAGCAGCAGGCAAACGGGGGATTCGAACACCGGGGAGCTGTTTTTT,CASSRQTGDSNTGELFF
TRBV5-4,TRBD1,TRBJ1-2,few,TGTGCCAGCAGCCAAGGGACAGCCTTTTGGGGCTACACCTTC,CASSQGTAFWGYTF
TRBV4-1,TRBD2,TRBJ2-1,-,TGCGCCAGCAGCCCTTCCCGGACTAGCGGGCCTTACAATGAGCAGTTCTTC,CASSPSRTSGPYNEQFF
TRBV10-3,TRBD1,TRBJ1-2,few,TGTGCCATCGCCCAAAGCGGACAGGGGTATGGCTACACCTTC,CAIAQSGQGYGYTF